Below, 18 T cell receptor beta chains from the same sample are listed, as sequenced in a study of long-term antiretroviral therapy in people with HIV. Running of the v3.0 immunoSEQ assay took place at survey level. Sequencing was performed with immunoSEQ multiplex PCR; in TCRdb, only in-frame clones are kept and a portion is missing. The sample has over 30,000 clones, around 86% seen once. The sample in question was unsorted PBMCs, obtained 1 year after starting antiretroviral therapy. The receptors stem from a man aged 18 to 29 with HIV.

The chain employs TRBV25-1 and TRBJ1-1; weak D call: TRBD1 (6 bases). CDR1 is MGHDK and CDR2 is SYGVNS in the germline V gene. V was cut by 8 bases and J by 7 bases, with 11 bases left in between. The CDR3 runs 11 residues. Here the CDR3 reads CASDGQLEAFF. CDR3 coding DNA: TGTGCCAGCGACGGACAGCTTGAAGCTTTCTTT.

The chain employs TRBV6-1 and TRBJ1-2, with D tentatively TRBD1 (5 bases). V was clipped by 8 bases and J by 8 bases, with 21 bases between them. Germline lookup yields CDR1 MNHNS and CDR2 SASEGT. This CDR3 region has 14 residues. The chain's CDR3 is CASRPTREGTGYTF. Written as DNA, the CDR3 is TGTGCCAGCCGCCCAACGAGGGAGGGGACGGGCTACACCTTC.

The genes are TRBV5-1 and TRBJ1-1, with 9 bases aligning to TRBD1. This CDR3 spans 16 amino acids. Per germline, CDR1 SGHRS and CDR2 YFSETQ. V lost 3 bases, J lost 0 bases, and 6 bases stayed unmatched. CDR3 DNA: TGCGCCAGCAGCTCGAGAGGGACAGGGATGAACACTGAAGCTTTCTTT. Its protein product is CASSSRGTGMNTEAFF.

This clone appeared a single time. The chain links TRBV28 to TRBJ2-6; D is unclear. The V end was cut by 3 bases, the J end by 2 bases, with 8 bases between. Germline V gives CDR1 MDHEN, CDR2 SYDVKM. There are 15 residues in the CDR3. The chain's CDR3 is CASSFAKTGANVLTF. CDR3 nucleotides: TGTGCCAGCAGTTTCGCGAAGACTGGGGCCAACGTCCTGACTTTC.

This clone was found once. Other DNA sequences from this sample encode an identical CDR3 as well. V and J are TRBV5-8 and TRBJ1-1; D gene uncertain. Trimming stripped 0 bases from V and 2 bases from J, with 11 bases between. The CDR3 covers 15 residues. Germline assignment: CDR1 SGHTS and CDR2 YDEGEE. The CDR3, as DNA: TGTGCCAGCAGCTTGGCGCCGGGCGGCAACACTGAAGCTTTCTTT. Protein sequence: CASSLAPGGNTEAFF.

V is TRBV7-9 and J is TRBJ1-1, with 8 bases that match TRBD1. CDR3 length: 16 amino acids. J gave up 0 bases and V 7 bases, and 10 bases lay outside the gene matches. CDR1 is SEHNR, CDR2 FQNEAQ, per germline (reference sequence). CDR3 loop: CASTLPGQGMNTEAFF. CDR3 nucleotides: TGTGCCAGCACACTCCCCGGACAGGGTATGAACACTGAAGCTTTCTTT. Combining the CDR3 with reference TRBV7-9 and TRBJ1-1 gives the whole variable domain DTGVSQNPRHKITKRGQNVTFRCDPISEHNRLYWYRQTLGQGPEFLTYFQNEAQLEKSRLLSDRFSAERPKGSFSTLEIQRTEQGDSAMYLCASTLPGQGMNTEAFFGQGTRLTVV.

This chain links TRBV5-1 with TRBJ2-1; TRBD2 aligns across 12 bases. This CDR3 region has 16 residues. Per the germline V gene, CDR1 is SGHRS and CDR2 is YFSETQ. The ends lost 0 bases at V and 7 bases at J; junction bases unmatched: 5. The CDR3 loop reads CASSLAASGRANEQFF. DNA for the CDR3: TGCGCCAGCAGCTTGGCGGCTAGCGGGAGGGCTAATGAGCAGTTCTTC.

The chain joins TRBV19 to TRBJ1-5, with D unresolved. V lost 1 base and J 4 bases, leaving 14 bases between the germline ends. The length of the CDR3 is 16 residues. The germline CDR1 and CDR2 sequences are LNHDA and SQIVND (reference sequence). CDR3 DNA: TGTGCCAGTAGTATAGTTCCAGCGAGTCCGAATCAGCCCCAGCATTTT. Translated, it gives CASSIVPASPNQPQHF.

The chain couples TRBV19 to TRBJ2-7, with D perhaps matching TRBD1 (6 bases). Germline V CDR1 and CDR2: LNHDA, SQIVND (reference sequence). This CDR3 comprises 14 residues. Trimming removed 1 base from V and 2 bases from J, with 9 bases in between. CDR3 amino acids: CASSIGGLPYEQYF. The CDR3 region has the DNA TGTGCCAGTAGTATAGGGGGGCTCCCCTACGAGCAGTACTTC. Full variable domain (remainder filled in from reference TRBV19 and TRBJ2-7): DGGITQSPKYLFRKEGQNVTLSCEQNLNHDAMYWYRQDPGQGLRLIYYSQIVNDFQKGDIAEGYSVSREKKESFPLTVTSAQKNPTAFYLCASSIGGLPYEQYFGPGTRLTVT.

The chain combines TRBV10-3 with TRBJ1-5; a weak D match, TRBD1 (5 bases). The V and J ends lost 3 bases and 11 bases respectively, with 11 bases between them. This CDR3 spans 12 amino acids. Germline CDR1 reads ENHRY; CDR2 reads SYGVKD. The CDR3 protein is CAISDNPGTQHF. The CDR3 region has the DNA TGTGCCATCAGTGACAACCCAGGGACCCAGCATTTT.

The chain links TRBV7-9 to TRBJ1-1, with a weak D call TRBD1 (6 bases). V lost 5 bases and J lost 7, with 17 bases in between. CDR3 size: 14 residues. The germline V gene encodes CDR1 SEHNR and CDR2 FQNEAQ (reference sequence). CDR3 loop: CASSPESGADEAFF. As DNA, the CDR3 is TGTGCCAGCAGCCCCGAGTCGGGGGCAGATGAAGCTTTCTTT.

The chain joins TRBV27 to TRBJ2-2; 7 bases are shared with TRBD2. V lost 2 bases to trimming and J lost 5 bases; unmatched junction nucleotides: 5. The CDR3 totals 15 residues. Germline values: CDR1 MNHEY, CDR2 SMNVEV (reference sequence). The DNA of the CDR3 is TGTGCCAGCAGTTTAAGTCAGGGAGGGACCGGGGAGCTGTTTTTT. Its translation is CASSLSQGGTGELFF.

The chain has TRBV4-1 and TRBJ1-1; D remains unclear. CDR3 size: 12 residues. V shed 0 bases and J shed 6 bases, with 5 bases lying between them. Germline lookup yields CDR1 MGHRA and CDR2 YSYEKL. In nucleotides, the CDR3 is TGCGCCAGCAGCCAAGATAGGTCTGAAGCTTTCTTT. Its protein is CASSQDRSEAFF.

The V gene is TRBV19, the J gene TRBJ2-7, with 9 bases that match TRBD1. V lost 5 bases, J lost 3 bases, and 8 bases stayed unmatched. Germline V gene lookup returns CDR1 LNHDA and CDR2 SQIVND (reference sequence). The CDR3 is made up of 15 amino acids. In DNA, the CDR3 is TGTGCCAGTAGTTCGCCCGGGACAGGGATCTACGAGCAGTACTTC. This gives the protein CASSSPGTGIYEQYF. Variable domain in full (rest from reference TRBV19 and TRBJ2-7): DGGITQSPKYLFRKEGQNVTLSCEQNLNHDAMYWYRQDPGQGLRLIYYSQIVNDFQKGDIAEGYSVSREKKESFPLTVTSAQKNPTAFYLCASSSPGTGIYEQYFGPGTRLTVT.

This clone was found once. The rearrangement links TRBV6-1 to TRBJ1-1; 8 bases are shared with TRBD1. The germline gives CDR1 MNHNS, CDR2 SASEGT. This CDR3 region has 16 residues. V shed 1 base and J 0 bases; nucleotides not matched to a gene: 4. The CDR3 region has the DNA TGTGCCAGCAGTGAAGAAACAGGGGGGATGAACACTGAAGCTTTCTTT. This gives the protein CASSEETGGMNTEAFF.

The chain combines TRBV7-9 with TRBJ2-1, with D maybe TRBD2 (6 bases). Germline V lookup: CDR1 SEHNR, CDR2 FQNEAQ (reference sequence). This CDR3 is 16 amino acids long. Trimming left V 4 bases short and J 5 bases short, with 18 bases between. CDR3 nucleotides: TGTGCCAGCAGCTCCACCCTAGCGATTACCCACAATGAGCAGTTCTTC. As protein: CASSSTLAITHNEQFF. The entire variable domain, with the rest obtained from reference TRBV7-9 and TRBJ2-1, is as follows: DTGVSQNPRHKITKRGQNVTFRCDPISEHNRLYWYRQTLGQGPEFLTYFQNEAQLEKSRLLSDRFSAERPKGSFSTLEIQRTEQGDSAMYLCASSSTLAITHNEQFFGPGTRLTVL.

This clone was seen a single time. V usage is TRBV11-2 and J usage is TRBJ1-2, with D possibly being TRBD1 (6 bases). Germline-derived CDR1 and CDR2 are SGHAT and FQNNGV. CDR3 size: 18 residues. Trimming pared 4 bases from V and 5 bases from J, leaving 26 bases between. The CDR3 DNA reads TGTGCCAGCAGCTCTACCTCCAGTCTAGGGGGGGGCTCATATGGCTACACCTTC. Encoded protein: CASSSTSSLGGGSYGYTF.

The chain uses TRBV7-3 and TRBJ2-7; TRBD1 might be the D (6 bases). The CDR3 runs 13 residues. CDR1 and CDR2 from the germline V gene are SGHTA and FQGTGA. V lost 4 bases and J 7 bases, leaving 14 bases between the germline ends. CDR3 in amino acids: CASSYGQMREQYF. In nucleotides, the CDR3 is TGTGCCAGCAGCTACGGACAGATGCGGGAGCAGTACTTC.